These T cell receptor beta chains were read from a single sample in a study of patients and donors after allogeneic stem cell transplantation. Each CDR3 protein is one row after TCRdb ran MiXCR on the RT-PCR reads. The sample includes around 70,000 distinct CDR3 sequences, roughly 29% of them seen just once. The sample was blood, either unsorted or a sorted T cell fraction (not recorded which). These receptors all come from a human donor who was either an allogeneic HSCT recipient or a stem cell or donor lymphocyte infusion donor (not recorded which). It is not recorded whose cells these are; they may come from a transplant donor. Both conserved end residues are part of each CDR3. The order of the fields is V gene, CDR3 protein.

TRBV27 CASSLAWRPLTETQYF
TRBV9 CASSVRGSGTEAFF
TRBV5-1 CASSIINLQETQYF
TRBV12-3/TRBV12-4 CASSQGQNNQPQHF
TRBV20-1 CSAVLAGYTDTQYF
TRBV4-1 CASSSRLAGGHDTQYF
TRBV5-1 CASSNPSGVGETQYF
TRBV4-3 CASSQDRGYNEQFF
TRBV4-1 CASSHILDRSYGYTF
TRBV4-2 CASSQASLGSYNEQFF
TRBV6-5 CASSYATGAYEQYF
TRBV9 CASSVNPGAEETQYF
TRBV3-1 CASSLGISYNEQFF
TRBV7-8 CAGEGQYF
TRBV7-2 CASSKDRGHETQYF
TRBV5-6 CASSFGTGTGGYTF